The clone carrying this T cell receptor beta chain was detected a few times. Its target is not known. The entry originates in a study of beta chain features in type 1 diabetes. Study summary: Patients shared similar age, gender and cell yields with healthy donors.

The length of the CDR3 is 12 residues. Trimming cost V 0 bases and J 12 bases; bases outside gene matches: 0. Germline loops: CDR1 SGHTA, CDR2 FQGNSA. Study-level findings and limits: Sequencing used cDNA, and cells with high TCR expression could therefore be over-represented. More deletions and fewer insertions at VDJ junctions were found in patients with type 1 diabetes.

Each donor gave one heparinised blood draw averaging roughly 100 mL. All of the isolated RNA was reverse transcribed, so expressed TCRB transcripts were sequenced. Only in-frame clones appear in the TCRdb table, and some are missing; sequencing was by immunoSEQ multiplex PCR. The table has 300,000 to 400,000 clones, 8% seen once; the top ten hold 0.44%. The sample comprised central memory CD4+ T cells from blood. The chain recombines TRBV7-2 with TRBJ1-4; 8 nucleotides match TRBD1. This sequence originates from a woman between 18 and 30 years old in good health. The CDR3: CASSLARGQLFF. The CDR3 DNA reads as TGTGCCAGCAGCTTAGCCAGGGGGCAACTGTTTTTT.